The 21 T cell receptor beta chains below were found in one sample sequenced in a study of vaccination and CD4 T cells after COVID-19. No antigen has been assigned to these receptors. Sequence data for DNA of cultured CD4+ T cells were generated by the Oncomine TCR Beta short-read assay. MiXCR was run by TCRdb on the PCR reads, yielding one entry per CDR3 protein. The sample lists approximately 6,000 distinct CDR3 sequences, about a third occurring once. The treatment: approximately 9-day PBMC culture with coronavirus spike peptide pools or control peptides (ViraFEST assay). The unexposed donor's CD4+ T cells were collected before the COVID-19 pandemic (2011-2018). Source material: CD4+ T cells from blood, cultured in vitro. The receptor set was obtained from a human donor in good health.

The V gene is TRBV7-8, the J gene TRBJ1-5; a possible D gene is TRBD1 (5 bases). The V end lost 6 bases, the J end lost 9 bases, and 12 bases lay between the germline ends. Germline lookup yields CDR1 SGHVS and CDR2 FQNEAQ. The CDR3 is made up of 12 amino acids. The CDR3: CASSLVGGPQHF. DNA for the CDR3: TGTGCCAGCAGTCTCGTCGGGGGGCCCCAGCATTTT.

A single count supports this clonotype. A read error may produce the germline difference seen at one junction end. CDR3 nucleotide sequence: TGTGTCAGCAGCTTAGCAAAGGGACAGGGTGTTTTCTTT. This translates into CVSSLAKGQGVFF. This chain connects TRBV7-9 to TRBJ1-1, with 9 bases that match TRBD1. Germline V lookup: CDR1 SEHNR, CDR2 FQNEAQ (reference sequence). The CDR3 is 13 residues long. Full variable domain (missing parts from reference TRBV7-9 and TRBJ1-1): DTGVSQNPRHKITKRGQNVTFRCDPISEHNRLYWYRQTLGQGPEFLTYFQNEAQLEKSRLLSDRFSAERPKGSFSTLEIQRTEQGDSAMYLCVSSLAKGQGVFFGQGTRLTVV.

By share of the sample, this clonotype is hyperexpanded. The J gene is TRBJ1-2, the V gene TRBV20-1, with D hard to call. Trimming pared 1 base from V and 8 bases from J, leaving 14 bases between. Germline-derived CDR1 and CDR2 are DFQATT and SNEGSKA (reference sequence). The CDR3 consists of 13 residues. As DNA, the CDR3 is TGCAGTGCTAGAGTAGCCAGGTCCCAGGGCTACACCTTC. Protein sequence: CSARVARSQGYTF.

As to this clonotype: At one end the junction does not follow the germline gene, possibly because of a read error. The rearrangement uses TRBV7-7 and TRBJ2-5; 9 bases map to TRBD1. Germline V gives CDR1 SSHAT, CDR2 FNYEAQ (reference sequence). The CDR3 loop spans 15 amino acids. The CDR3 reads CASSRGQGGQETQYF. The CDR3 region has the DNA TGTGCTAGCAGCCGGGGACAGGGAGGACAAGAGACCCAGTACTTC.

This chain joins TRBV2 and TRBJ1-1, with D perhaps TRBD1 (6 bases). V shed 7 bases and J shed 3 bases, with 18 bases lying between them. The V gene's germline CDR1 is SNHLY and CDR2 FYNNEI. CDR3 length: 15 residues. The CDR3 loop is CASNLRGGEDTEAFF. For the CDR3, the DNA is TGTGCCAGCAACCTAAGGGGGGGGGAGGACACTGAAGCTTTCTTT.

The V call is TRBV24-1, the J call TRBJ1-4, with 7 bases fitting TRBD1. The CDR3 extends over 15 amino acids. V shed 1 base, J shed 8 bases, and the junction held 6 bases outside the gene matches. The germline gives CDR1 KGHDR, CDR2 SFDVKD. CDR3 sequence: CATSDLGGDREKLFF. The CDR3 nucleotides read TGTGCCACCAGTGATTTAGGGGGCGACAGGGAAAAACTGTTTTTT.

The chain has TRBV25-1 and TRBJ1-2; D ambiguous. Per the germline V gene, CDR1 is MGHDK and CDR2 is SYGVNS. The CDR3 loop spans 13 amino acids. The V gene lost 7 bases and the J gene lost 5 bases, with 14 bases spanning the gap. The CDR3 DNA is TGTGCCAGCACCCCGCTAGTCGGTTATGGCTACACCTTC. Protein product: CASTPLVGYGYTF.

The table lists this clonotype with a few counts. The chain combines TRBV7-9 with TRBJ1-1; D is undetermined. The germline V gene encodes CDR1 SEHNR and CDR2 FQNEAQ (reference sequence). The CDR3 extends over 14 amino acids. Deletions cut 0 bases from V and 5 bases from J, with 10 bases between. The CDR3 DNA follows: TGTGCCAGCAGCTTAGCGCAAGGGAGGACTGAAGCTTTCTTT. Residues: CASSLAQGRTEAFF.

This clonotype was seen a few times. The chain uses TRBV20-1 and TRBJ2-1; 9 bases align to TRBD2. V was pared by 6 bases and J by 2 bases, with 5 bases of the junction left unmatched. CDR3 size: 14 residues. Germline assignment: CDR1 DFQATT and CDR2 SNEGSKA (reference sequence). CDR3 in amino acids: CSAPLAGTYNEQFF. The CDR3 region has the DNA TGCAGTGCACCACTAGCGGGCACCTACAATGAGCAGTTCTTC.

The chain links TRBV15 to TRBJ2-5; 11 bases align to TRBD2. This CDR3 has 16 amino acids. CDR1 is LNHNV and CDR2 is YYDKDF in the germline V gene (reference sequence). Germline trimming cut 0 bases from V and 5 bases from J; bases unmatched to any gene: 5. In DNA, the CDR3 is TGTGCCACCAGCAGAGATTGGGTAGCGGGAGGGGAGACCCAGTACTTC. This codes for CATSRDWVAGGETQYF.

The DNA of the CDR3 is TGTGCCAGCAGTGAAGGAGCGGGGGACACCGGGGAGCTGTTTTTT. Translation: CASSEGAGDTGELFF. The rearrangement links TRBV6-1 to TRBJ2-2; 8 bases are shared with TRBD2. CDR3 length: 15 residues. V lost 1 base, J lost 3 bases, and 1 base stayed unmatched. Germline V gene data show CDR1 as MNHNS and CDR2 as SASEGT.

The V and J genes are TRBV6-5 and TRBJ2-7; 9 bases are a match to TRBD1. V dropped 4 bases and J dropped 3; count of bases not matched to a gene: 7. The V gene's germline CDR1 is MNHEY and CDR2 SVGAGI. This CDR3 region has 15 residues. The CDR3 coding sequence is TGTGCCAGCAGTTCCCCGGGACAGGGAGGCTACGAGCAGTACTTC. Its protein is CASSSPGQGGYEQYF.

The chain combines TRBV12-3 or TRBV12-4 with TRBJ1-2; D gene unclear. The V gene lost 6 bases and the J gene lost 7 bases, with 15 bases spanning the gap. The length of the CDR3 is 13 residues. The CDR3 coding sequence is TGTGCCAGCAGCATCGACGGTGTAAGTGGCTACACCTTC. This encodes CASSIDGVSGYTF.

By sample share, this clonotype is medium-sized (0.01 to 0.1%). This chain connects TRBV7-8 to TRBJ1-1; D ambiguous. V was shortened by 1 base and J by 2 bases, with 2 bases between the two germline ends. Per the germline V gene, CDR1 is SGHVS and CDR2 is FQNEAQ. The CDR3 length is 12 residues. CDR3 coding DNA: TGTGCCAGCAGCTTAGTAAACACTGAAGCTTTCTTT. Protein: CASSLVNTEAFF.

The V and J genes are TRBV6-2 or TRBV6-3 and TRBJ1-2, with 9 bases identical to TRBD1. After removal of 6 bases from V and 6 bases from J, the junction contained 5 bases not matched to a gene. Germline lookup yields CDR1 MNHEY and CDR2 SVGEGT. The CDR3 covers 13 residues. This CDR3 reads CASRSQGANGYTF. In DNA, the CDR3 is TGTGCCAGCAGGTCACAGGGGGCTAATGGCTACACCTTC.

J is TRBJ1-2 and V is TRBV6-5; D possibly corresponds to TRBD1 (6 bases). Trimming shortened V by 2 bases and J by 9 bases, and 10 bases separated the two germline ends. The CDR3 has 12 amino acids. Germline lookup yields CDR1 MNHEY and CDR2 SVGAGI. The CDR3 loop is CASSYTGNSYTF. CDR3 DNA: TGTGCCAGCAGTTACACAGGGAATAGCTACACCTTC.

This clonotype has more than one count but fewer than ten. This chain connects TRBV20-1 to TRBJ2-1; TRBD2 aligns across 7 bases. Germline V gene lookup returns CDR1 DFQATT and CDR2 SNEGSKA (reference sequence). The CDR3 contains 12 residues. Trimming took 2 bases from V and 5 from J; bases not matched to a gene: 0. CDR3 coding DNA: TGCAGTGCTAGACTAGCGGACAATGAGCAGTTCTTC. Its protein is CSARLADNEQFF.

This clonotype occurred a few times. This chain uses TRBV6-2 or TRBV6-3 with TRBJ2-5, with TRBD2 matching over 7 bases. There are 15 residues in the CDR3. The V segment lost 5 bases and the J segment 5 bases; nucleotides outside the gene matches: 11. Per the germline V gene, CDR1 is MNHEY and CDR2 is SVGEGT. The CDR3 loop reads CASSRVLAGGETQYF. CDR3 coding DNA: TGTGCCAGCAGTCGTGTTTTAGCGGGCGGGGAGACCCAGTACTTC.

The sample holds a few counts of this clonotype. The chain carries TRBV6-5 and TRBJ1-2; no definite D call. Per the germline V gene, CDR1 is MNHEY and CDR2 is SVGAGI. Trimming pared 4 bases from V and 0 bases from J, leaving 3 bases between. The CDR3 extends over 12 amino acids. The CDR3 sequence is CASSFTNYGYTF. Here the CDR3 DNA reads TGTGCCAGCAGTTTCACTAACTATGGCTACACCTTC.

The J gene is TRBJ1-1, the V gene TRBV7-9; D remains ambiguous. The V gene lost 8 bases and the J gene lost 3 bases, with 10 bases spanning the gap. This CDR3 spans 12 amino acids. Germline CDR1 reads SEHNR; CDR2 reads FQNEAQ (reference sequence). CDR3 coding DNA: TGTGCCAGCCAGACCCAGGACACTGAAGCTTTCTTT. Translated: CASQTQDTEAFF.

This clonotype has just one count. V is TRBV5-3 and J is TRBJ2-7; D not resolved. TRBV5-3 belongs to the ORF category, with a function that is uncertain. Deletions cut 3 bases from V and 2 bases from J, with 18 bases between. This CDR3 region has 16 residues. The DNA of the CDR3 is TGTGCCAGAAGCTGTTACAACGACATCCCTCCCTACGAGCAGTACTTC. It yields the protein CARSCYNDIPPYEQYF.